This T cell receptor (beta chain) was captured by sequencing in a study of a mutant IDH1 vaccine in newly diagnosed glioma. About the research overall: Treated patients were approximately 62% male, approximately 38% female, mean age about 41 years. The therapy given earlier, which was standard therapy, consisted of radiotherapy, temozolomide, or both, and most of the patients received both.

This table comes from immunoSEQ multiplex PCR, and its TCRdb copy is limited to in-frame clones, with some not included. This table has 55,000 to 65,000 clones, 75% appearing once. Time point meaning: week 47, end of study. The content of each vaccine dose was 300 ug of mutant IDH1 20-mer peptide, and topical imiquimod accompanied it. Diagnosis in the donors showed new WHO grade 3 or 4 astrocytomas that were IDH1-mutant and ATRX-lost. This clone came up once. Its antigen is undetermined. Trimming took off 0 bases at V and 6 bases at J, with 12 bases between the two ends. CDR3 length equals 14 residues. CDR1 MGHRA and CDR2 YSYEKL come from the germline V gene. Points from the study as a whole: Vaccine-induced responses were seen in roughly 93% of patients, spanning several MHC alleles.

The chain links TRBV4-1 to TRBJ2-7; no definite D call. Source: PBMCs, taken from a glioma patient whose treatment included an IDH1 peptide vaccine. The clonotype was recovered from a man between 50 and 59 years old with glioma. The CDR3 loop reads CASSQDRAAREQYF. The CDR3 coding sequence is TGCGCCAGCAGCCAAGATCGGGCAGCTCGCGAGCAGTACTTC.